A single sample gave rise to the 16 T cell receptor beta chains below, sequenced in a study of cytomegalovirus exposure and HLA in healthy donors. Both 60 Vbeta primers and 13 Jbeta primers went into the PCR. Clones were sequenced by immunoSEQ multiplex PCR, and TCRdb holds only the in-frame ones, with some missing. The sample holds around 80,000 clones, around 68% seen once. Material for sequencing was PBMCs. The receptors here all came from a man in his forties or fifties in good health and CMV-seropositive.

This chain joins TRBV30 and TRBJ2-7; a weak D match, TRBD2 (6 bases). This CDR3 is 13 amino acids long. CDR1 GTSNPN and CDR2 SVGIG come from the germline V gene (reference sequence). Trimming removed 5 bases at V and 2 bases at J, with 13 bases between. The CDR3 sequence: CAWDAGRAYEQYF. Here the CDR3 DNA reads TGTGCCTGGGACGCGGGGCGGGCCTACGAGCAGTACTTC.

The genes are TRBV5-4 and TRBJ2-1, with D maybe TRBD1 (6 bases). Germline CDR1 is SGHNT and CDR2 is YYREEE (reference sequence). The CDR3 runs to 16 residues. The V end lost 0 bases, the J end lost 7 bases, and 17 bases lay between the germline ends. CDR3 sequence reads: CASSLAEGRGWNEQFF. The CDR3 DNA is TGTGCCAGCAGCTTGGCCGAAGGCAGGGGCTGGAATGAGCAGTTCTTC.

CDR3 nucleotides: TGTGCCAGCAGCTCAGACAGGGCGGGCGACGAGACCCAGTACTTC. Amino acid sequence: CASSSDRAGDETQYF. The chain joins TRBV5-4 to TRBJ2-5; TRBD1 agrees at 7 bases. In germline, CDR1 is SGHNT, CDR2 YYREEE (reference sequence). The CDR3 runs 15 residues. Trimming at V came to 3 bases and at J to 5 bases, leaving 10 bases not matched to a gene.

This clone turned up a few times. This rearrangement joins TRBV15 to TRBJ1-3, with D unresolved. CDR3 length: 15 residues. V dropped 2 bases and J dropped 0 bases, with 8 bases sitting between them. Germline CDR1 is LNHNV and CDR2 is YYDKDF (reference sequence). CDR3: CATSRPKNSGNTIYF. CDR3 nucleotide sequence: TGTGCCACCAGCAGACCAAAAAACTCTGGAAACACCATATATTTT.

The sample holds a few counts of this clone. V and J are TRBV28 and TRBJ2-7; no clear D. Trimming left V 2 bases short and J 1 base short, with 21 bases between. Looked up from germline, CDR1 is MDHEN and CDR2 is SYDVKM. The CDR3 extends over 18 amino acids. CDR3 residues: CASSLPLQPSFVSYEQYF. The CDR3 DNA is TGTGCCAGCAGTTTACCCCTACAGCCATCCTTCGTTTCCTACGAGCAGTACTTC.

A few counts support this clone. The chain's CDR3 is CASSVSGQNNQPQHF. Written as DNA, the CDR3 is TGTGCCAGCAGTGTATCAGGACAGAACAATCAGCCCCAGCATTTT. The chain couples TRBV6-5 to TRBJ1-5, with a weak D call TRBD1 (6 bases). The germline V gene encodes CDR1 MNHEY and CDR2 SVGAGI. The CDR3 totals 15 residues. Trimming shortened V by 5 bases and J by 3 bases, and 14 bases separated the two germline ends.

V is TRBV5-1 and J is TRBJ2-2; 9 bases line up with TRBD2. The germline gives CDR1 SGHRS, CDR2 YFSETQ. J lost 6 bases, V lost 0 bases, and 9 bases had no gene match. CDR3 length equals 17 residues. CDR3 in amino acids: CASSLELRTSASGELFF. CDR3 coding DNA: TGCGCCAGCAGCTTGGAGCTTCGGACTAGCGCATCCGGGGAGCTGTTTTTT.

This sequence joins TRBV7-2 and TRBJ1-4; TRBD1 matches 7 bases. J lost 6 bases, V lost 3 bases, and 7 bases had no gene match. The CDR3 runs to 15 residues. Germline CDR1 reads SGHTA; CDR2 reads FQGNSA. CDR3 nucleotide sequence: TGTGCCAGCAGCTTCATCCGGGACAGAGATGAAAAACTGTTTTTT. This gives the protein CASSFIRDRDEKLFF. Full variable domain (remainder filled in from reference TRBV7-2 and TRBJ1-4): GAGVSQSPSNKVTEKGKDVELRCDPISGHTALYWYRQSLGQGLEFLIYFQGNSAPDKSGLPSDRFSAERTGGSVSTLTIQRTQQEDSAVYLCASSFIRDRDEKLFFGSGTQLSVL.

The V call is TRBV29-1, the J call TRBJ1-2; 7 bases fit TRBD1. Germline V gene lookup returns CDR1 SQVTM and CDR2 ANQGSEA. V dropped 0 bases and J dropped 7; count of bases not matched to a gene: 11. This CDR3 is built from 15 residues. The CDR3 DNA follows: TGCAGCGTTGAAGATCCTAGACAGGGAATTATTGGCTACACCTTC. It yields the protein CSVEDPRQGIIGYTF. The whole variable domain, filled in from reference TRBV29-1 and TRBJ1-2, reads SAVISQKPSRDICQRGTSLTIQCQVDSQVTMMFWYRQQPGQSLTLIATANQGSEATYESGFVIDKFPISRPNLTFSTLTVSNMSPEDSSIYLCSVEDPRQGIIGYTFGSGTRLTVV.

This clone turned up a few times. This CDR3 is CATSMRELYQPQHF. The CDR3 nucleotides read TGTGCCACCAGCATGAGAGAACTGTATCAGCCCCAGCATTTT. The chain carries TRBV15 and TRBJ1-5; D gene uncertain. V was clipped by 4 bases and J by 5 bases, with 12 bases between them. The CDR3 length is 14 residues. Germline V gene sequence: CDR1 LNHNV, CDR2 YYDKDF (reference sequence).

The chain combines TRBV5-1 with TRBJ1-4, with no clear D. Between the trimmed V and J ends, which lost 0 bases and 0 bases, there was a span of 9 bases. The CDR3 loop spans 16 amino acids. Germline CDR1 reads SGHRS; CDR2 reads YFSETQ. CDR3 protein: CASSLGRGTTNEKLFF. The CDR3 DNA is TGCGCCAGCAGCTTGGGCCGAGGGACAACTAATGAAAAACTGTTTTTT.

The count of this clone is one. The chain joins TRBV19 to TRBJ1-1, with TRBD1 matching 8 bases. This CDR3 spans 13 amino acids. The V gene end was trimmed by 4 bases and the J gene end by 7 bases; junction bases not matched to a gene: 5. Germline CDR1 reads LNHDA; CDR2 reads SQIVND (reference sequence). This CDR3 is CASSKTGDGEAFF. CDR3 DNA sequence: TGTGCCAGTAGTAAGACAGGGGATGGTGAAGCTTTCTTT.

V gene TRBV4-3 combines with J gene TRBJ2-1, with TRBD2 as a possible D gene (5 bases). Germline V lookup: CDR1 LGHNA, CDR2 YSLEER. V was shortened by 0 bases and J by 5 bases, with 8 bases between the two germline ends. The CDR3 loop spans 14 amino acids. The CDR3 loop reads CASSQDMRDNEQFF. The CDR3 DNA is TGCGCCAGCAGCCAAGATATGAGGGACAATGAGCAGTTCTTC.

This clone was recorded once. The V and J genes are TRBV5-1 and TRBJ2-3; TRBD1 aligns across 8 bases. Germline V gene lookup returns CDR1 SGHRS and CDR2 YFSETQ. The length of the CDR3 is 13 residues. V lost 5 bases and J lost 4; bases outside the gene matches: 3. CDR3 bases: TGCGCCAGCAGTATGACAGGGGCAGATACGCAGTATTTT. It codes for CASSMTGADTQYF.

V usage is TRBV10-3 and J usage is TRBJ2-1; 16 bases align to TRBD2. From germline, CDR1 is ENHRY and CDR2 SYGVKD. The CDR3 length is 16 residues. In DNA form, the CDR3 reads TGTGCGACCAAGGGGACTAGCGGGAGGGGGTACAATGAGCAGTTCTTC. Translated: CATKGTSGRGYNEQFF.

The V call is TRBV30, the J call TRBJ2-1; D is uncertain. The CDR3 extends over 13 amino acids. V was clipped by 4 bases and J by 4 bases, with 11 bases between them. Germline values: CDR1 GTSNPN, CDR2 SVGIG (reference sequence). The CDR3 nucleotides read TGTGCCTGGAACCTGGCGAGGTACAATGAGCAGTTCTTC. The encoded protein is CAWNLARYNEQFF. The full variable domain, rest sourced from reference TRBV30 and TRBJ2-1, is SQTIHQWPATLVQPVGSPLSLECTVEGTSNPNLYWYRQAAGRGLQLLFYSVGIGQISSEVPQNLSASRPQDRQFILSSKKLLLSDSGFYLCAWNLARYNEQFFGPGTRLTVL.